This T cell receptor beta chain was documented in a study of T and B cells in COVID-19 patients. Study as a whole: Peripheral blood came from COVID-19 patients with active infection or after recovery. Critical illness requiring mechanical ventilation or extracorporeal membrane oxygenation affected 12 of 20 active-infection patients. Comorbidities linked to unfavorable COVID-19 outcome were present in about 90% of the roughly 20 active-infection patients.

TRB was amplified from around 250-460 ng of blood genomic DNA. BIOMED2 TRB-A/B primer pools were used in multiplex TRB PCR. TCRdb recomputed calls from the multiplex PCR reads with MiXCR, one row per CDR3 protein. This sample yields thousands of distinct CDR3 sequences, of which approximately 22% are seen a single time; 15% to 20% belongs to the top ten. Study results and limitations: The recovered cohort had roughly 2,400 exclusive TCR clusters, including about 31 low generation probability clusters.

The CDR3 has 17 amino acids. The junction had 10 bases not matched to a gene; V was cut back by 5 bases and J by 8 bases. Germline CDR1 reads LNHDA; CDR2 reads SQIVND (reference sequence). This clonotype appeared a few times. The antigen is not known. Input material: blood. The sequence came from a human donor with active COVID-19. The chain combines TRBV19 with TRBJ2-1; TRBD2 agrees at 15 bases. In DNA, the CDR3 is TGTGCCAGTAGTCTCCTAGGACTAGCGGGGGGGCCGCATGAGCAGTTCTTC. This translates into CASSLLGLAGGPHEQFF. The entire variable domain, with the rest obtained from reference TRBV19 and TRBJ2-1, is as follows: DGGITQSPKYLFRKEGQNVTLSCEQNLNHDAMYWYRQDPGQGLRLIYYSQIVNDFQKGDIAEGYSVSREKKESFPLTVTSAQKNPTAFYLCASSLLGLAGGPHEQFFGPGTRLTVL.